Below, 14 T cell receptor beta chains from the same sample are listed, as sequenced in a study of cytomegalovirus exposure and HLA in healthy donors. PCR amplification relied on 60 Vbeta primers (plus 13 Jbeta primers). Here immunoSEQ multiplex PCR was the method, and the copy in TCRdb shows in-frame clones only, minus some. The table has some 170,000 clones, approximately 84% seen once. Sequencing was performed on PBMCs. These TCRs come from a female donor in good health and CMV-seronegative.

The CDR3 region is CASSLGQSYSYEQYF. CDR3 coding DNA: TGTGCCAGCAGCCTAGGACAGTCCTATTCCTACGAGCAGTACTTC. The V call is TRBV5-6, the J call TRBJ2-7, with D possibly TRBD1 on 6 matching bases. V lost 4 bases and J lost 1, with 15 bases in between. Germline assignment: CDR1 SGHDT and CDR2 YYEEEE. The CDR3 loop spans 15 amino acids.

The V gene is TRBV25-1, the J gene TRBJ2-1; 7 bases align to TRBD2. There are 15 residues in the CDR3. Germline CDR1 reads MGHDK; CDR2 reads SYGVNS. V dropped 10 bases and J dropped 2; count of bases not matched to a gene: 11. The CDR3 coding sequence is TGTGCCACCGCCCGGGGAGCGGGACCCTACAATGAGCAGTTCTTC. This codes for CATARGAGPYNEQFF. Full variable domain (missing parts from reference TRBV25-1 and TRBJ2-1): EADIYQTPRYLVIGTGKKITLECSQTMGHDKMYWYQQDPGMELHLIHYSYGVNSTEKGDLSSESTVSRIRTEHFPLTLESARPSHTSQYLCATARGAGPYNEQFFGPGTRLTVL.

The chain links TRBV7-9 to TRBJ1-4, with TRBD1 matching over 10 bases. V lost 1 base, J lost 6 bases, and 2 bases stayed unmatched. This CDR3 comprises 15 residues. Germline loops: CDR1 SEHNR, CDR2 FQNEAQ (reference sequence). The CDR3 region has the DNA TGTGCCAGCAGCTTAGGTGGGACAGGGGATGAAAAACTGTTTTTT. This encodes CASSLGGTGDEKLFF.

The V gene is TRBV19, the J gene TRBJ1-5; the D gene is possibly TRBD1 (6 bases). Between the trimmed V and J ends, which lost 0 bases and 1 base, there was a span of 13 bases. The CDR3 extends over 17 amino acids. In germline, CDR1 is LNHDA, CDR2 SQIVND (reference sequence). The CDR3 protein is CASSIDAGQGSNQPQHF. DNA for the CDR3: TGTGCCAGTAGTATAGATGCCGGGCAGGGGAGCAATCAGCCCCAGCATTTT. The variable domain in full, with the rest retrieved from reference TRBV19 and TRBJ1-5, is DGGITQSPKYLFRKEGQNVTLSCEQNLNHDAMYWYRQDPGQGLRLIYYSQIVNDFQKGDIAEGYSVSREKKESFPLTVTSAQKNPTAFYLCASSIDAGQGSNQPQHFGDGTRLSIL.

Concerning this clone itself: Other DNA sequences in this sample translate to the same CDR3. The rearrangement uses TRBV4-1 and TRBJ1-1; no clear D. Trimming stripped 0 bases from V and 3 bases from J, with 5 bases between. CDR1 is MGHRA, CDR2 YSYEKL, per germline. The CDR3 totals 13 residues. The CDR3 DNA sequence: TGCGCCAGCAGCCAAGAACGGGACACTGAAGCTTTCTTT. Translation gives CASSQERDTEAFF.

This clone appeared a single time. This rearrangement joins TRBV7-9 to TRBJ1-4; weak D call: TRBD1 (6 bases). CDR1 and CDR2 (germline): SEHNR, FQNEAQ (reference sequence). CDR3 length equals 14 residues. Deletions cut 5 bases from V and 8 bases from J, with 15 bases between. CDR3 bases: TGTGCCAGCAGCCAGGGGACCGGTGGAGAAAAACTGTTTTTT. It yields the protein CASSQGTGGEKLFF.

This chain links TRBV7-2 with TRBJ1-5, with 11 bases fitting TRBD1. The length of the CDR3 is 16 residues. The V gene's germline CDR1 is SGHTA and CDR2 FQGNSA. J gave up 15 bases and V 2 bases, and 15 bases lay outside the gene matches. In nucleotides, the CDR3 is TGTGCCAGCAGCTTAATTAATGCGGACAGGGGGCAATCTCTGCATTTT. It specifies CASSLINADRGQSLHF.

This chain links TRBV5-1 with TRBJ1-3, with 8 nucleotides matching TRBD1. The CDR3 spans 16 residues. CDR1 and CDR2 (germline): SGHRS, YFSETQ. J lost 0 bases, V lost 4 bases, and 6 bases had no gene match. The CDR3 bases are TGCGCCAGCAGCCTCCAGGGGGCAGACTCTGGAAACACCATATATTTT. Its protein product is CASSLQGADSGNTIYF. The full variable domain, with the rest looked up from reference TRBV5-1 and TRBJ1-3, is KAGVTQTPRYLIKTRGQQVTLSCSPISGHRSVSWYQQTPGQGLQFLFEYFSETQRNKGNFPGRFSGRQFSNSRSEMNVSTLELGDSALYLCASSLQGADSGNTIYFGEGSWLTVV.

The chain couples TRBV2 to TRBJ1-5; D gene unclear. The CDR3 loop spans 15 amino acids. Germline lookup yields CDR1 SNHLY and CDR2 FYNNEI. Between the trimmed V and J ends, which lost 7 bases and 0 bases, there was a span of 13 bases. The CDR3 coding sequence is TGTGCCAGCACTGACCGGGATAATAGCAATCAGCCCCAGCATTTT. It yields the protein CASTDRDNSNQPQHF.

A remark on this clone: At one end, the junction sequence differs from germline, possibly due to a read error. V gene TRBV30 combines with J gene TRBJ2-1; D might be TRBD2 (5 bases). There are 12 residues in the CDR3. Germline-derived CDR1 and CDR2 are GTSNPN and SVGIG (reference sequence). CDR3: CAWRQARTQTVF. DNA for the CDR3: TGTGCCTGGAGGCAAGCCAGGACTCAAACCGTCTTC.

V gene TRBV10-3 combines with J gene TRBJ1-1; no reliable D call. The V gene's germline CDR1 is ENHRY and CDR2 SYGVKD. The CDR3 runs 13 residues. Trimming took off 0 bases at V and 1 base at J, with 3 bases between the two ends. The CDR3 bases are TGTGCCATCAGTGAGTCCGGGAACACTGAAGCTTTCTTT. Its protein is CAISESGNTEAFF.

The chain combines TRBV9 with TRBJ1-1; D is ambiguous. V dropped 4 bases and J dropped 8 bases, with 15 bases sitting between them. This CDR3 has 13 residues. Germline V lookup: CDR1 SGDLS, CDR2 YYNGEE. For the CDR3, the DNA is TGTGCCAGCAGCCCGAGAAGCTTAGAGGAAGCTTTCTTT. Translated, it gives CASSPRSLEEAFF.

V usage is TRBV19 and J usage is TRBJ2-7; 12 nucleotides agree with TRBD2. CDR3 size: 15 residues. Germline V gives CDR1 LNHDA, CDR2 SQIVND (reference sequence). V trimming: 6 bases; J trimming: 0 bases; junction bases outside the gene matches: 3. The CDR3 sequence is CASRLTSGSSYEQYF. The CDR3 nucleotides are TGTGCCAGTAGACTGACTAGCGGGAGCTCCTACGAGCAGTACTTC. The full variable domain, in which reference TRBV19 and TRBJ2-7 provide the parts outside the CDR3, is DGGITQSPKYLFRKEGQNVTLSCEQNLNHDAMYWYRQDPGQGLRLIYYSQIVNDFQKGDIAEGYSVSREKKESFPLTVTSAQKNPTAFYLCASRLTSGSSYEQYFGPGTRLTVT.

The table lists this clone with a few counts. CDR3: CASKVSDEQFF. The CDR3 DNA is TGTGCCAGCAAAGTTTCGGATGAGCAGTTCTTC. The V and J genes are TRBV6-5 and TRBJ2-1; no definite D call. Germline V gene lookup returns CDR1 MNHEY and CDR2 SVGAGI. Trimming stripped 7 bases from V and 8 bases from J, with 9 bases between. CDR3 length: 11 residues.